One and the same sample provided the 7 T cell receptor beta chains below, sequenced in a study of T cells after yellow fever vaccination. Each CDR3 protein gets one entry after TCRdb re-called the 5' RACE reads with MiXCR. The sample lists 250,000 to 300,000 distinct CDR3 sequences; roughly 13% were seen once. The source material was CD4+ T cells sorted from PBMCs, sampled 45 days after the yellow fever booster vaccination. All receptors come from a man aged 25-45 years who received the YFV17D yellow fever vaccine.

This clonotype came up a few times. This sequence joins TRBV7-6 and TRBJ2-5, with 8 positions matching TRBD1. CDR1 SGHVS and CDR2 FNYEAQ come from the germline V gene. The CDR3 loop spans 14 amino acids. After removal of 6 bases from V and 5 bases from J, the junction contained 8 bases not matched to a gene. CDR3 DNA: TGTGCCAGCAGTTACCTCTGGACAGGGGAGACCCAGTACTTC. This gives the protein CASSYLWTGETQYF. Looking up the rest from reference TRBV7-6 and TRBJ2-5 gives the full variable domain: GAGVSQSPRYKVTKRGQDVALRCDPISGHVSLYWYRQALGQGPEFLTYFNYEAQQDKSGLPNDRFSAERPEGSISTLTIQRTEQRDSAMYRCASSYLWTGETQYFGPGTRLLVL.

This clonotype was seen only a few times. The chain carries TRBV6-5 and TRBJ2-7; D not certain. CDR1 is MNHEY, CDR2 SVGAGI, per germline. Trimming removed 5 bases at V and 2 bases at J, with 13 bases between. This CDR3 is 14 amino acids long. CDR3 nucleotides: TGTGCCAGCAGTCTGGGCACGCCGACCTACGAGCAGTACTTC. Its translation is CASSLGTPTYEQYF.

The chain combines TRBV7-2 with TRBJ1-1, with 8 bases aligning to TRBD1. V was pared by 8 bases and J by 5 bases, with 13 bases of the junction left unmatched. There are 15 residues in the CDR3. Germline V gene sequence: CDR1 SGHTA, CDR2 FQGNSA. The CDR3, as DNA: TGTGCCAGCCGCGCCCAAACAGGGGGGGGGACTGAAGCTTTCTTT. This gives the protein CASRAQTGGGTEAFF. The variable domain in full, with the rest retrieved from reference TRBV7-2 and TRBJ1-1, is GAGVSQSPSNKVTEKGKDVELRCDPISGHTALYWYRQSLGQGLEFLIYFQGNSAPDKSGLPSDRFSAERTGGSVSTLTIQRTQQEDSAVYLCASRAQTGGGTEAFFGQGTRLTVV.

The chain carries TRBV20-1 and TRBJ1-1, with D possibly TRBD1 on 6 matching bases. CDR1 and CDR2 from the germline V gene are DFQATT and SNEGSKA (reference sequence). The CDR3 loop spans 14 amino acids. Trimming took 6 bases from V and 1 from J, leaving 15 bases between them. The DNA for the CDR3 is TGCAGTGCAGCTCCGGGGGCGGGGAACACTGAAGCTTTCTTT. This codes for CSAAPGAGNTEAFF.

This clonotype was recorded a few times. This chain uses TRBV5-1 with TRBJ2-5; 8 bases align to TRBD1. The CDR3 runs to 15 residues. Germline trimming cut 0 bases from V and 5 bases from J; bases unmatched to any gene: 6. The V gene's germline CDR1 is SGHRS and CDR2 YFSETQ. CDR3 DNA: TGCGCCAGCAGCTTGGGGACAGGGCTTCGGGAGACCCAGTACTTC. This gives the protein CASSLGTGLRETQYF.

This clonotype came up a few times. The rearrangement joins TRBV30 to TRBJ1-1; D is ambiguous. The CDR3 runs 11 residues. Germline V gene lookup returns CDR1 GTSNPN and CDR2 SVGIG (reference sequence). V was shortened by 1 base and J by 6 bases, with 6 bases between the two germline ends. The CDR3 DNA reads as TGTGCCTGGAGTGGATGGTCTGAAGCTTTCTTT. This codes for CAWSGWSEAFF.

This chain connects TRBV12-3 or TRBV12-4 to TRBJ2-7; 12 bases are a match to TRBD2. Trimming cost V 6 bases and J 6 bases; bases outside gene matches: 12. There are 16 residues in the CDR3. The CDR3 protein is CASSSPLTSGRVEQYF. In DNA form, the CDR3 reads TGTGCCAGCAGCTCTCCCCTGACTAGCGGGAGAGTCGAGCAGTACTTC.